The entry below gives a single TCR beta chain sequence along with its context. Its antigen is still unknown. The investigators sampled blood at baseline, at cycle 4 day 1, and at cycle 7 day 1. This record belongs to a study of OX40 agonist ivuxolimab in advanced cancers. As for the study in general: Patients with hepatocellular carcinoma, melanoma, renal cell or head and neck cancer made up the dose-escalation patients. Study observations and caveats: Both CD4+ and CD8+ T cell populations in blood had undergone clonal expansion by week 6 at 0.1 to 3.0 mg/kg.

V lost 0 bases and J lost 3, with 9 bases in between. CDR3 length equals 14 residues. Germline-derived CDR1 and CDR2 are LNHDA and SQIVND (reference sequence). Assay: immunoSEQ multiplex PCR; the TCRdb copy retains only in-frame clones and omits some. The sample yields about 71,000 clones, about 94% seen once. V is TRBV19 and J is TRBJ2-7, with D possibly matching TRBD1 (5 bases). Sequenced material: CD4+ or CD8+ T cells sorted from blood, taken in a trial of the OX40 agonist ivuxolimab. This receptor was identified in an adult with an advanced solid tumor such as melanoma, head and neck, liver or kidney cancer. The CDR3 protein is CASSIEGLYYEQYF. CDR3 bases: TGTGCCAGTAGTATAGAGGGGCTATACTACGAGCAGTACTTC.